One and the same sample provided the 20 T cell receptor beta chains below, sequenced in a study of blood T cell repertoires in COVID-19 (dated by TCRdb to between 2020 and 2021). Receptor amplification or capture employed the immunoSEQ multiplex PCR assay. Sourced from immuneACCESS, this table was stored by TCRdb with only in-frame sequences that have V and J called. A share of the clones is absent; for the studies checked, an unresolved V gene accounts for under half, and the remainder has no known explanation. This sample has about 400,000 clones in its table, and roughly 87% of those were observed once. The ten most abundant clones make up approximately 3% of the sample. Sequencing input: PBMCs or T cells enriched from blood (not recorded which). These receptors originate from a woman aged 30 to 39 who had recovered from COVID-19.

The chain joins TRBV2 to TRBJ1-3, with D uncertain. The V and J ends lost 7 bases and 4 bases respectively, with 11 bases between them. Germline V CDR1 and CDR2: SNHLY, FYNNEI. The CDR3 runs 13 residues. CDR3 sequence reads: CASKEGEGNTIYF. The CDR3, as DNA: TGTGCCAGCAAGGAGGGCGAGGGAAACACCATATATTTT.

This clone was seen just once. This sequence joins TRBV7-6 and TRBJ2-5, with D unclear. V dropped 1 base and J dropped 4 bases, with 10 bases sitting between them. Per germline, CDR1 SGHVS and CDR2 FNYEAQ. This CDR3 contains 14 residues. CDR3 coding DNA: TGTGCCAGCAGCTTAGGTGGAGTCGGAGAGACCCAGTACTTC. Amino acid sequence: CASSLGGVGETQYF.

The rearrangement links TRBV28 to TRBJ2-7; TRBD1 might be the D (5 bases). Germline values: CDR1 MDHEN, CDR2 SYDVKM. This CDR3 contains 15 residues. Trimming took 6 bases from V and 3 from J, leaving 18 bases between them. CDR3 DNA: TGTGCCAGCAGCCCCGACGGCGCAGGGATCTACGAGCAGTACTTC. It translates to CASSPDGAGIYEQYF.

This sequence joins TRBV27 and TRBJ1-5; D ambiguous. V was cut by 4 bases and J by 0 bases, with 7 bases left in between. Germline V CDR1 and CDR2: MNHEY, SMNVEV (reference sequence). The CDR3 has 14 amino acids. DNA of the CDR3: TGTGCCAGCAGTTCCCCCCTTAGCAATCAGCCCCAGCATTTT. It specifies CASSSPLSNQPQHF.

The rearrangement joins TRBV7-9 to TRBJ2-7; D is perhaps TRBD1 (6 bases). The germline V gene encodes CDR1 SEHNR and CDR2 FQNEAQ (reference sequence). This CDR3 is 14 amino acids long. The ends were cut back, 5 bases at V and 0 bases at J, with 11 bases in the middle. The chain's CDR3 is CASSAQGSSYEQYF. The CDR3 nucleotides read TGTGCCAGCAGCGCACAGGGTAGCTCCTACGAGCAGTACTTC.

A note on this clone: This sample includes further DNA sequences coding for the same CDR3. V usage is TRBV7-3 and J usage is TRBJ1-1; no firm D call. The V and J ends lost 1 base and 1 base respectively, with 7 bases between them. CDR3 length: 14 amino acids. From germline, CDR1 is SGHTA and CDR2 FQGTGA. The CDR3 loop is CASSLSRGNTEAFF. Written as DNA, the CDR3 is TGTGCCAGCAGCTTAAGTCGGGGGAACACTGAAGCTTTCTTT.

CDR3 loop: CASSTLLAVNEQFF. For the CDR3, the DNA is TGTGCCAGTAGTACATTACTAGCGGTTAATGAGCAGTTCTTC. V usage is TRBV19 and J usage is TRBJ2-1; 8 bases are shared with TRBD2. Germline CDR1 and CDR2: LNHDA and SQIVND (reference sequence). The CDR3 is 14 amino acids. The junction had 6 bases not matched to a gene; V was cut back by 4 bases and J by 7 bases.

The chain is built from TRBV28 and TRBJ2-7; 7 nucleotides agree with TRBD2. V gave up 6 bases and J gave up 0 bases; unmatched junction bases: 8. The CDR3 is 15 amino acids. Per the germline V gene, CDR1 is MDHEN and CDR2 is SYDVKM. The CDR3 sequence is CASRGGGANSYEQYF. Written as DNA, the CDR3 is TGTGCCAGCAGGGGGGGAGGGGCCAACTCCTACGAGCAGTACTTC. Combining the CDR3 with reference TRBV28 and TRBJ2-7 gives the whole variable domain DVKVTQSSRYLVKRTGEKVFLECVQDMDHENMFWYRQDPGLGLRLIYFSYDVKMKEKGDIPEGYSVSREKKERFSLILESASTNQTSMYLCASRGGGANSYEQYFGPGTRLTVT.

The chain combines TRBV28 with TRBJ2-7; 9 bases map to TRBD2. Germline CDR1 is MDHEN and CDR2 is SYDVKM. There are 15 residues in the CDR3. Trimming took 5 bases from V and 5 from J; bases not matched to a gene: 10. The CDR3 DNA reads TGTGCCAGCAGTAATTATAGCGGGAGTCGGGACGAGCAGTACTTC. This codes for CASSNYSGSRDEQYF. Together with reference TRBV28 and TRBJ2-7, the CDR3 gives the full variable domain: DVKVTQSSRYLVKRTGEKVFLECVQDMDHENMFWYRQDPGLGLRLIYFSYDVKMKEKGDIPEGYSVSREKKERFSLILESASTNQTSMYLCASSNYSGSRDEQYFGPGTRLTVT.

For this clone: A junction boundary mismatches the germline segment, possibly from a read error. This sample includes further DNA sequences coding for the same CDR3. The chain combines TRBV7-8 with TRBJ2-7; no reliable D call. The germline V gene encodes CDR1 SGHVS and CDR2 FQNEAQ. The CDR3 sequence is 12 residues long. The CDR3 reads CASSLVTYEQYF. In nucleotides, the CDR3 is TGTGCCAGCAGCTTAGTCACCTACGAGCAATACTTC. Filled out from reference TRBV7-8 and TRBJ2-7, the complete variable domain reads GAGVSQSPRYKVAKRGQDVALRCDPISGHVSLFWYQQALGQGPEFLTYFQNEAQLDKSGLPSDRFFAERPEGSVSTLKIQRTQQEDSAVYLCASSLVTYEQYFGPGTRLTVT.

J is TRBJ1-2 and V is TRBV5-4; D perhaps matches TRBD1 (5 bases). Per germline, CDR1 SGHNT and CDR2 YYREEE (reference sequence). V was pared by 0 bases and J by 4 bases, with 10 bases between. The CDR3 is made up of 14 amino acids. CDR3 residues: CASSLEGAPYGYTF. The CDR3, as DNA: TGTGCCAGCAGCTTGGAAGGGGCTCCCTATGGCTACACCTTC.

This chain links TRBV19 with TRBJ1-5; maybe TRBD1 (5 bases). The CDR3 length is 15 residues. V was pared by 7 bases and J by 6 bases, with 19 bases between. Germline V gene lookup returns CDR1 LNHDA and CDR2 SQIVND (reference sequence). The CDR3 DNA sequence: TGTGCCAGTACTCTGGGGGGGACGACTGGTCAGCCCCAGCATTTT. It yields the protein CASTLGGTTGQPQHF. Variable domain in full (rest from reference TRBV19 and TRBJ1-5): DGGITQSPKYLFRKEGQNVTLSCEQNLNHDAMYWYRQDPGQGLRLIYYSQIVNDFQKGDIAEGYSVSREKKESFPLTVTSAQKNPTAFYLCASTLGGTTGQPQHFGDGTRLSIL.

The chain has TRBV19 and TRBJ1-1; 7 nucleotides align to TRBD1. This CDR3 is built from 14 residues. J lost 0 bases, V lost 5 bases, and 3 bases had no gene match. Germline V gene data show CDR1 as LNHDA and CDR2 as SQIVND (reference sequence). The CDR3 nucleotides read TGTGCCAGTAGTGGTACAGGGGTGAACACTGAAGCTTTCTTT. Its translation is CASSGTGVNTEAFF. The entire variable domain, with the rest obtained from reference TRBV19 and TRBJ1-1, is as follows: DGGITQSPKYLFRKEGQNVTLSCEQNLNHDAMYWYRQDPGQGLRLIYYSQIVNDFQKGDIAEGYSVSREKKESFPLTVTSAQKNPTAFYLCASSGTGVNTEAFFGQGTRLTVV.

The chain combines TRBV5-1 with TRBJ1-2; D is possibly TRBD1 (5 bases). This CDR3 comprises 15 residues. CDR1 is SGHRS and CDR2 is YFSETQ in the germline V gene. With 0 bases removed from V and 8 bases from J, the gap between germline ends came to 17 bases. The CDR3 bases are TGCGCCAGCAGCTTGGTTCAGGGAAGTCAAGGGGGCTACACCTTC. This sequence encodes CASSLVQGSQGGYTF.

V usage is TRBV27 and J usage is TRBJ2-3, with D unclear. V was shortened by 2 bases and J by 0 bases, with 6 bases between the two germline ends. The CDR3 loop spans 14 amino acids. Germline CDR1 MNHEY, CDR2 SMNVEV (reference sequence). The CDR3: CASSLGVSTDTQYF. The CDR3 nucleotides read TGTGCCAGCAGTTTAGGAGTGAGCACAGATACGCAGTATTTT.

The genes are TRBV5-5 and TRBJ2-3; 8 bases match TRBD2. Germline V gene data show CDR1 as SGHKS and CDR2 as YYEKEE (reference sequence). There are 15 residues in the CDR3. V trimming: 1 base; J trimming: 2 bases; junction bases outside the gene matches: 3. The CDR3 region has the DNA TGTGCCAGCAGCTTGACTAGCGGCTACACAGATACGCAGTATTTT. Residues: CASSLTSGYTDTQYF.

This clone was detected a few times. This rearrangement joins TRBV3-1 (or the pseudogene TRBV3-2) to TRBJ2-7; 8 nucleotides match TRBD2. V trimming: 4 bases; J trimming: 5 bases; junction bases outside the gene matches: 10. The CDR3 loop spans 15 amino acids. Germline values: CDR1 LGHDT, CDR2 YNNKEL (reference sequence). CDR3 sequence reads: CASSPSPGGTHEQYF. In DNA form, the CDR3 reads TGTGCCAGCAGCCCTTCCCCGGGAGGGACCCACGAGCAGTACTTC.

This chain joins TRBV12-3 or TRBV12-4 and TRBJ1-3; no clear D. V dropped 4 bases and J dropped 8 bases, with 6 bases sitting between them. The CDR3 spans 11 residues. The CDR3 nucleotides read TGTGCCAGCAGTTACGGTGACACCATATATTTT. Amino acid sequence: CASSYGDTIYF.

DNA of the CDR3: TGTGCCAGTAATCCGGGGGGGGAAAAACTGTTTTTT. Translating it yields CASNPGGEKLFF. The rearrangement links TRBV19 to TRBJ1-4; TRBD1 might be the D (5 bases). Germline V gene sequence: CDR1 LNHDA, CDR2 SQIVND (reference sequence). The CDR3 spans 12 residues. V was shortened by 7 bases and J by 8 bases, with 11 bases between the two germline ends.

This rearrangement joins TRBV4-2 to TRBJ1-4; a possible D gene is TRBD1 (6 bases). The V gene's germline CDR1 is LGHNA and CDR2 YNFKEQ. The CDR3 length is 17 residues. With 4 bases removed from V and 1 base from J, the gap between germline ends came to 16 bases. Here the CDR3 reads CASSLVGQLGTNEKLFF. As DNA, the CDR3 is TGTGCCAGCAGCCTTGTCGGACAGTTGGGAACTAATGAAAAACTGTTTTTT.